This is a list of T cell receptor beta chains from one sample in a study of blood T cell repertoires in COVID-19. The assay was immunoSEQ multiplex PCR, and TCRdb's table has in-frame clones only and misses some. The table shows tens of thousands of clones, with approximately 86% occurring only once. Sequencing was performed on peripheral blood. Receptor source: a woman between 65 and 79 years old with active COVID-19. Each CDR3 is given with its conserved first and last residue. The D gene is left open where the match is weak. Clone sizes are given selectively: once, few, many, or a class where the clone is expanded.

d_gene,v_gene,abundance,j_gene,CDR3aa,CDR3nt
NA,TRBV15,NA,TRBJ2-3,CATSEGGSTDTQYF,TGTGCCACCAGCGAGGGGGGGAGCACAGATACGCAGTATTTT
NA,TRBV6-2/TRBV6-3,NA,TRBJ1-1,CASSILDRAGDTEAFF,NA
TRBD1,TRBV5-4,NA,TRBJ2-3,CASSLKGGKDTQYF,TGTGCCAGCAGCTTGAAAGGGGGCAAAGATACGCAGTATTTT
TRBD1,TRBV6-5,NA,TRBJ2-7,CASSTTGGSEQYF,TGTGCCAGCAGCACGACAGGGGGCAGCGAGCAGTACTTC
NA,TRBV6-5,NA,TRBJ2-3,CASRKSGTPDTQYF,TGTGCCAGCAGGAAGTCCGGGACACCAGATACGCAGTATTTT
NA,TRBV19,NA,TRBJ2-2,CASRPGGQNTGELFF,TGTGCCAGTAGACCAGGGGGGCAGAACACCGGGGAGCTGTTTTTT
TRBD1,TRBV19,medium-sized,TRBJ1-5,CASSITGTGNQPQHF,TGTGCCAGTAGTATAACGGGGACAGGCAATCAGCCCCAGCATTTT
NA,TRBV2,NA,TRBJ1-1,CASSEITQDTEAFF,TGTGCCAGCAGTGAGATTACACAGGACACTGAAGCTTTCTTT
NA,TRBV18,NA,TRBJ2-2,CASSPFTSEASGELFF,TGTGCCAGCTCACCTTTCACCTCGGAGGCCTCCGGGGAGCTGTTTTTT
NA,TRBV12-1,NA,TRBJ2-7,CASSSCCSGGAGDEQYF,TGTGCCAGCAGCTCCTGCTGTAGCGGGGGGGCTGGGGACGAGCAGTACTTC
TRBD1,TRBV6-5,NA,TRBJ2-5,CACSGTGGRETQYF,TGTGCCTGCTCCGGGACAGGGGGCCGGGAGACCCAGTACTTC
NA,TRBV11-3,NA,TRBJ2-2,CASSFLATDTGELFF,TGTGCCAGCAGTTTTCTAGCGACGGACACCGGGGAGCTGTTTTTT
NA,TRBV29-1,NA,TRBJ2-1,CSVVRRSPKQDEQFF,TGCAGCGTTGTCCGACGGAGCCCTAAACAGGATGAGCAGTTCTTC
TRBD1,TRBV30,NA,TRBJ2-4,CAWDRGAEEVQYF,TGTGCCTGGGACAGGGGGGCGGAGGAGGTTCAGTACTTC
TRBD1,TRBV6-2/TRBV6-3,NA,TRBJ2-5,CASSRVSGGRETQYF,TGTGCCAGCAGCAGAGTGTCAGGGGGCAGGGAGACCCAGTACTTC
TRBD2,TRBV3-1/TRBV3-2,once,TRBJ2-5,CASRGTLAEAGGTQYF,TGTGCCAGCAGGGGTACACTAGCGGAAGCTGGTGGGACCCAGTACTTC
NA,TRBV5-6,NA,TRBJ2-3,CASRWRADTQYF,TGTGCCAGCAGATGGCGAGCGGATACGCAGTATTTT
TRBD1,TRBV7-9,NA,TRBJ2-7,CASSSPRTGASGKQYF,TGTGCCAGCAGCTCTCCTCGGACAGGGGCCTCCGGAAAGCAGTACTTC
NA,TRBV6-2/TRBV6-3,NA,TRBJ2-3,CASSFGGELDTQYF,TGTGCCAGCAGTTTCGGGGGAGAGTTAGATACGCAGTATTTT
NA,TRBV11-3,NA,TRBJ1-2,CASSPVRSGYTF,TGTGCCAGCAGCCCGGTGAGGTCCGGCTACACCTTC
NA,TRBV10-3,NA,TRBJ2-5,CAISEDAGKTQYF,TGTGCCATCAGTGAGGACGCGGGAAAGACCCAGTACTTC
TRBD1,TRBV19,NA,TRBJ1-2,CASTRTGQASTKYGYTF,TGTGCCAGTACCAGGACAGGGCAAGCTTCCACTAAGTATGGCTACACCTTC
NA,TRBV7-8,NA,TRBJ2-1,CASSLGTTNYNEQFF,TGTGCCAGCAGCTTAGGGACTACCAACTACAATGAGCAGTTCTTC
NA,TRBV30,once,TRBJ2-5,CAWSVPDKLQETQYF,TGTGCCTGGAGTGTACCCGACAAATTACAAGAGACCCAGTACTTC
NA,TRBV19,few,TRBJ2-3,CASSMIQGPQYF,TGTGCCAGTAGTATGATACAGGGTCCGCAGTATTTT
TRBD2,TRBV2,NA,TRBJ2-2,CASSVGSGGAYTGELFF,TGTGCCAGCAGTGTTGGTAGCGGGGGGGCGTACACCGGGGAGCTGTTTTTT
NA,TRBV6-5,NA,TRBJ2-2,CASSYVLPLNTGELFF,TGTGCCAGCAGTTACGTACTACCTTTGAACACCGGGGAGCTGTTTTTT
NA,TRBV12-3/TRBV12-4,NA,TRBJ2-1,CASSSWYEQFF,TGTGCCAGCAGTAGCTGGTATGAGCAGTTCTTC
NA,TRBV4-1,few,TRBJ1-4,CASSLISNTGEKLFF,TGCGCCAGCAGCCTGATCAGTAACACAGGTGAAAAACTGTTTTTT
NA,TRBV7-2,NA,TRBJ1-6,CASSLAPFRPGGSPLHF,TGTGCCAGCAGCTTAGCCCCCTTTCGACCCGGGGGTTCACCCCTCCACTTT
NA,TRBV7-3,NA,TRBJ1-1,CASSLDRGGTEAFF,TGTGCCAGCAGCTTAGATCGGGGAGGGACTGAAGCTTTCTTT
NA,TRBV6-5,once,TRBJ2-5,CASSFGGRETQYF,TGTGCCAGCAGTTTCGGGGGTAGGGAGACCCAGTACTTC
NA,TRBV11-3,few,TRBJ2-3,CASSLGGSSTDTQYF,TGTGCCAGCAGCTTAGGAGGCTCTAGCACAGATACGCAGTATTTT
NA,TRBV7-9,NA,TRBJ2-1,CASTRPEGGQTQFF,TGTGCCAGCACCCGTCCGGAGGGGGGGCAGACGCAGTTCTTC
TRBD2,TRBV18,NA,TRBJ2-3,CASSPPASGGTDTQYF,TGTGCCAGCTCACCACCGGCTAGCGGGGGAACAGATACGCAGTATTTT
TRBD1,TRBV30,NA,TRBJ2-5,CAWSSPPTGGMETQYF,TGTGCCTGGAGTTCTCCACCGACAGGGGGGATGGAGACCCAGTACTTC
NA,TRBV3-1/TRBV3-2,once,TRBJ1-2,CASSQGTRVDGYTF,TGTGCCAGCAGCCAAGGGACGAGGGTGGATGGCTACACCTTC
TRBD1,TRBV7-6,NA,TRBJ2-3,CASSSTRGTGGKDTQYF,TGTGCCAGCAGCTCCACGCGAGGGACAGGGGGCAAAGATACGCAGTATTTT
NA,TRBV6-5,NA,TRBJ1-2,CASSYSNVKGVGYTF,TGTGCCAGCAGTTACTCGAACGTTAAGGGGGTTGGCTACACCTTC
TRBD1,TRBV2,once,TRBJ1-2,CASSDRTGPGVGYTF,TGTGCCAGCAGTGACCGGACAGGCCCCGGTGTCGGCTACACCTTC